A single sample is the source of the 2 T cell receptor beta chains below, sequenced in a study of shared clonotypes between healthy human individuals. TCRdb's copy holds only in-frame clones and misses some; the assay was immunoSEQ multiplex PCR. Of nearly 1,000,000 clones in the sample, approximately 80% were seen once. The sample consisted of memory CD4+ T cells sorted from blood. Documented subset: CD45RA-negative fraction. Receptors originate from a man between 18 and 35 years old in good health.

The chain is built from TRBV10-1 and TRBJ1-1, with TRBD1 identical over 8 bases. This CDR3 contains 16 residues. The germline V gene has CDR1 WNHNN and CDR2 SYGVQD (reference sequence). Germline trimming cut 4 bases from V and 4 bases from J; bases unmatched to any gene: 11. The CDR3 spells CASSGRYDRGSTEAFF. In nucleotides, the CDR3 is TGCGCCAGCAGTGGTAGATACGACAGGGGTAGCACTGAAGCTTTCTTT.

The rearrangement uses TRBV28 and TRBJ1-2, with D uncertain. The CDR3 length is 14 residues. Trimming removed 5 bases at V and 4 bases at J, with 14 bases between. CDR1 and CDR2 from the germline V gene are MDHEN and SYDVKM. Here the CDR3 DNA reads TGTGCCAGCAGTCCGGGCCTACAGAGCTATGGCTACACCTTC. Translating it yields CASSPGLQSYGYTF.